This T cell receptor beta chain is drawn from a study of shared clonotypes between healthy human individuals. Broader study findings: Rarefaction showed that sequencing of sorted subsets was incomplete (despite large depth).

Deep-level settings were used for running the assay. Generated by immunoSEQ multiplex PCR, the TCRdb table keeps only in-frame clones and is missing some. The sample carries around 2,000,000 clones, under 95% recorded once. V gave up 1 base and J gave up 1 base; unmatched junction bases: 4. Germline loops: CDR1 SGDLS, CDR2 YYNGEE. CDR3 length equals 16 residues. Concerning this clone itself: As yet, its antigen is unknown.

As defined, naive CD8 cells were CD45RO-negative and positively selected for CCR7, with terminally differentiated effector memory CD45RA+ cells excluded. V usage is TRBV9 and J usage is TRBJ2-2, with 7 bases lining up with TRBD2. The sample consisted of naive CD8+ T cells from PBMCs. The sequence was obtained from a man aged 18 to 30 in good health. Some clones in this sample may be carry-over from other donors' samples. In DNA form, the CDR3 reads TGTGCCAGCAGCGTAAGACTAGCAGTGAACACCGGGGAGCTGTTTTTT. Encoded protein: CASSVRLAVNTGELFF.